These 8 T cell receptor beta chains were all obtained from the same sample, sequenced in a study of cytomegalovirus exposure and HLA in healthy donors. The PCR contained 60 Vbeta and 13 Jbeta primers. Produced via immunoSEQ multiplex PCR; TCRdb's table is partial and in-frame only. Recorded for this sample: roughly 73,000 clones. The sample comprised PBMCs. The receptor source for this set is a man in his forties or fifties in good health and CMV-seropositive.

The rearrangement uses TRBV11-3 and TRBJ1-1; D uncertain. Between the trimmed V and J ends, which lost 0 bases and 0 bases, there was a span of 5 bases. From germline, CDR1 is SGHNT and CDR2 YENEEA. CDR3 length: 14 residues. CDR3 region: CASSLDGMNTEAFF. CDR3 bases: TGTGCCAGCAGCTTAGACGGTATGAACACTGAAGCTTTCTTT.

This chain joins TRBV29-1 and TRBJ2-5, with D maybe TRBD1 (5 bases). The germline V gene encodes CDR1 SQVTM and CDR2 ANQGSEA. The CDR3 totals 15 residues. The V gene lost 3 bases and the J gene lost 5 bases, with 19 bases spanning the gap. The CDR3 loop reads CSVENARAQGETQYF. As DNA, the CDR3 is TGCAGCGTTGAGAACGCCAGGGCCCAAGGGGAGACCCAGTACTTC.

The gene calls are TRBV6-4 and TRBJ1-1, with TRBD1 as a possible D gene (6 bases). The ends were cut back, 6 bases at V and 8 bases at J, with 16 bases in the middle. This CDR3 is built from 13 residues. CDR1 is MRHNA and CDR2 is SNTAGT in the germline V gene. CDR3 sequence (DNA): TGTGCCAGCAGCCAAGAAACCGGGACAGAAGCTTTCTTT. Protein product: CASSQETGTEAFF.

The chain carries TRBV27 and TRBJ2-7, with a tentative D call TRBD2 (5 bases). V shed 2 bases and J shed 4 bases, with 9 bases lying between them. Per the germline V gene, CDR1 is MNHEY and CDR2 is SMNVEV (reference sequence). CDR3 length: 13 residues. CDR3 protein: CASSLRTAYEQYF. In nucleotides, the CDR3 is TGTGCCAGCAGTTTAAGGACTGCTTACGAGCAGTACTTC.

The chain links TRBV7-9 to TRBJ2-7; 9 nucleotides agree with TRBD1. The CDR3 runs 13 residues. Germline V CDR1 and CDR2: SEHNR, FQNEAQ (reference sequence). Trimming removed 6 bases from V and 5 bases from J; junction bases left unmatched: 5. The CDR3 protein is CASRIGTGNEQYV. The CDR3 nucleotides are TGTGCCAGCAGAATCGGGACAGGGAACGAGCAGTACGTC.

This chain uses TRBV7-8 with TRBJ1-6, with no clear D. The germline V gene encodes CDR1 SGHVS and CDR2 FQNEAQ. The CDR3 runs 16 residues. Between the trimmed V and J ends, which lost 0 bases and 7 bases, there was a span of 13 bases. In DNA form, the CDR3 reads TGTGCCAGCAGCTTAGCTGGGAGCCCGGGGAATTCACCCCTCCACTTT. This encodes CASSLAGSPGNSPLHF. The full variable domain, with the rest looked up from reference TRBV7-8 and TRBJ1-6, is GAGVSQSPRYKVAKRGQDVALRCDPISGHVSLFWYQQALGQGPEFLTYFQNEAQLDKSGLPSDRFFAERPEGSVSTLKIQRTQQEDSAVYLCASSLAGSPGNSPLHFGNGTRLTVT.

Remarks on this clone: Different DNA sequences within this sample yield the same CDR3. The gene calls are TRBV4-1 and TRBJ1-1; TRBD1 aligns across 9 bases. V shed 4 bases and J 5 bases; nucleotides not matched to a gene: 5. The CDR3 is 14 residues long. Germline values: CDR1 MGHRA, CDR2 YSYEKL. This chain's CDR3 is CASSPLTGGTEAFF. CDR3 DNA sequence: TGCGCCAGCAGCCCTCTGACAGGGGGGACTGAAGCTTTCTTT.

As regards this clone: At one end the junction does not follow the germline gene, possibly because of a read error. The V gene is TRBV5-1, the J gene TRBJ2-7, with 10 bases that match TRBD1. In germline, CDR1 is SGHRS, CDR2 YFSETQ. This CDR3 region has 15 residues. The DNA for the CDR3 is TGCGCCAGCAGGTTGGGAGGGACAGGGGACGACGAGCAGTACTTC. This encodes CASRLGGTGDDEQYF. Supplemented by reference TRBV5-1 and TRBJ2-7, the full variable domain reads KAGVTQTPRYLIKTRGQQVTLSCSPISGHRSVSWYQQTPGQGLQFLFEYFSETQRNKGNFPGRFSGRQFSNSRSEMNVSTLELGDSALYLCASRLGGTGDDEQYFGPGTRLTVT.